Each of the 8 T cell receptor beta chains below was sequenced from the same sample in a study of blood T cell repertoires in COVID-19. Measured with immunoSEQ multiplex PCR; TCRdb has only the in-frame clones, and not every one. The table records tens of thousands of clones, 80% to 90% of them present only once. Sequenced material: peripheral blood. The receptors come from a man aged 55 to 70 with acute or convalescent COVID-19.

The rearrangement joins TRBV2 to TRBJ1-4; weak D call: TRBD1 (5 bases). Per germline, CDR1 SNHLY and CDR2 FYNNEI. This CDR3 has 14 residues. Trimming stripped 8 bases from V and 3 bases from J, with 13 bases between. The CDR3 DNA is TGTGCCAGCTTGCAGGGTGGGTCTAATGAAAAACTGTTTTTT. Translation: CASLQGGSNEKLFF.

This sequence joins TRBV27 and TRBJ1-6, with TRBD1 as a possible D gene (6 bases). The germline gives CDR1 MNHEY, CDR2 SMNVEV (reference sequence). Trimming took off 4 bases at V and 4 bases at J, with 14 bases between the two ends. The CDR3 totals 16 residues. The CDR3 bases are TGTGCCAGCAGTTCAACAGGGTTAGGGTATAATTCACCCCTCCACTTT. Translating gives CASSSTGLGYNSPLHF.

The chain has TRBV7-8 and TRBJ1-6, with 7 bases lining up with TRBD1. CDR1 is SGHVS, CDR2 FQNEAQ, per germline. This CDR3 region has 14 residues. V lost 5 bases to trimming and J lost 9 bases; unmatched junction nucleotides: 7. In nucleotides, the CDR3 is TGTGCCAGCAGCGACCGACAGGGTGGTTCACCCCTCCACTTT. It specifies CASSDRQGGSPLHF.

The rearrangement uses TRBV5-4 and TRBJ1-2, with 9 bases aligning to TRBD1. Trimming cost V 3 bases and J 4 bases; bases outside gene matches: 7. Germline V lookup: CDR1 SGHNT, CDR2 YYREEE (reference sequence). CDR3 size: 15 residues. CDR3 bases: TGTGCCAGCAGCTGGGGACAGGGCGTACTCTATGGCTACACCTTC. This encodes CASSWGQGVLYGYTF.

The CDR3 loop is CASSLATYEQYF. In DNA, the CDR3 is TGTGCCAGCAGTTTAGCGACCTACGAGCAGTACTTC. The chain employs TRBV25-1 and TRBJ2-7; D possibly corresponds to TRBD2 (5 bases). The CDR3 extends over 12 amino acids. V lost 5 bases, J lost 2 bases, and 7 bases lay in between. Germline CDR1 and CDR2: MGHDK and SYGVNS.

The V gene is TRBV5-1, the J gene TRBJ1-1, with 11 bases lining up with TRBD1. Germline assignment: CDR1 SGHRS and CDR2 YFSETQ. The length of the CDR3 is 15 residues. With V trimmed by 0 bases and J by 4 bases, 2 bases remained unmatched. CDR3 amino acids: CASSLEGTGGTEAFF. CDR3 sequence (DNA): TGCGCCAGCAGCTTGGAGGGGACAGGGGGCACTGAAGCTTTCTTT.

V and J are TRBV6-1 and TRBJ2-3; D not certain. This CDR3 has 15 amino acids. V gave up 2 bases and J gave up 0 bases, with 9 bases separating them. The germline gives CDR1 MNHNS, CDR2 SASEGT. The CDR3 DNA reads as TGTGCCAGCAGTGAACTACCCGCAAGCACAGATACGCAGTATTTT. This codes for CASSELPASTDTQYF.

This chain joins TRBV19 and TRBJ1-1, with D possibly matching TRBD1 (6 bases). From germline, CDR1 is LNHDA and CDR2 SQIVND (reference sequence). Between the trimmed V and J ends, which lost 3 bases and 5 bases, there was a span of 16 bases. This CDR3 comprises 15 residues. Here the CDR3 reads CASSISRGRGTEAFF. The CDR3 DNA is TGTGCCAGTAGTATCTCCCGGGGGCGGGGGACTGAAGCTTTCTTT. The full variable domain, in which reference TRBV19 and TRBJ1-1 provide the parts outside the CDR3, is DGGITQSPKYLFRKEGQNVTLSCEQNLNHDAMYWYRQDPGQGLRLIYYSQIVNDFQKGDIAEGYSVSREKKESFPLTVTSAQKNPTAFYLCASSISRGRGTEAFFGQGTRLTVV.